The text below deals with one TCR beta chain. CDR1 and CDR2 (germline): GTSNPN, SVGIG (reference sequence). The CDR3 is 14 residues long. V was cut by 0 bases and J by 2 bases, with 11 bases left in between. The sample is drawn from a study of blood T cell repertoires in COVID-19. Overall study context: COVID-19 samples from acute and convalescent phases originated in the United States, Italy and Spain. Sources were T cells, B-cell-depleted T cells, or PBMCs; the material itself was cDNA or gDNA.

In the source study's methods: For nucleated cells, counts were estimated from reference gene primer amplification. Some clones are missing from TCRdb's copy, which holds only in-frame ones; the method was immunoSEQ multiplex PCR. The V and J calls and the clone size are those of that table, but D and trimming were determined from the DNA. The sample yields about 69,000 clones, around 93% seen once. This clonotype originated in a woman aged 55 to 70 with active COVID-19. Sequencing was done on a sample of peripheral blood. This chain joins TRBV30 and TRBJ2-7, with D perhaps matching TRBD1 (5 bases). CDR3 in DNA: TGTGCCTGGAGTGTAACCAGGGAAACCTACGAGCAGTACTTC. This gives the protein CAWSVTRETYEQYF.